Below, one T cell receptor beta chain is given with its context. Its antigen is undetermined. As to treatment: roughly 10-day PBMC culture with coronavirus spike peptide pools or control peptides (ViraFEST assay). These CD4+ T cells came from roughly 11-day cultures by negative selection. This entry comes from a study of vaccination and CD4 T cells after COVID-19. Study details: Between diagnosis and the drawing of post-COVID samples lay a median roughly 100 days (range 35 to 161).

Sequenced with the Oncomine TCR Beta short-read assay was DNA taken from cultured CD4+ T cells. Investigators obtained genomic DNA by extraction from cultured CD4+ T cells. One entry per CDR3 protein results from TCRdb running MiXCR on the PCR reads. The repertoire holds about 19,000 distinct CDR3 sequences, with 53% as singletons. This sample comprised CD4+ T cells from blood, cultured in vitro, obtained before SARS-CoV-2 vaccination. The receptor's source is a human donor who had recovered from COVID-19.

CDR3 DNA sequence: TGCAGTGCTACTGGGGGCGGTGATCAGCCCCAGCATTTT. Translating it yields CSATGGGDQPQHF. The chain links TRBV20-1 to TRBJ1-5; tentative D call: TRBD1 (6 bases). CDR1 and CDR2 from the germline V gene are DFQATT and SNEGSKA (reference sequence). The CDR3 sequence is 13 residues long. Trimming shortened V by 4 bases and J by 5 bases, and 12 bases separated the two germline ends.